This TCR beta chain was captured in a study of T cell responses to AZD1222 COVID-19 vaccine. Germline V gene data show CDR1 as LNHDA and CDR2 as SQIVND (reference sequence). The trim removed 4 bases at V and 4 bases at J, leaving 3 bases unmatched. This CDR3 comprises 15 residues. Assay: immunoSEQ multiplex PCR; the TCRdb copy retains only in-frame clones and omits some. This sample has 50,000 to 70,000 clones, with less than 90% found just once. Findings and caveats of the study: Spike-spanning, vaccine-associated CD4 TCRs were dominant at 160-218 and 743-854.

For this clone: The antigen remains undetermined.

Sequencing used peripheral blood, obtained 28 days after the second AZD1222 dose. The TCR sequence derives from an adult who received the AZD1222 COVID-19 vaccine. The chain recombines TRBV19 with TRBJ1-5; 11 bases line up with TRBD1. CDR3 DNA: TGTGCCAGTAGTACCGGGACAGGGGGAAATCAGCCCCAGCATTTT. This sequence encodes CASSTGTGGNQPQHF.